What follows are 11 T cell receptor beta chains derived from one specimen sequenced in a study of OX40 agonist ivuxolimab in advanced cancers. The protocol was immunoSEQ multiplex PCR, while the TCRdb copy is restricted to in-frame clones and leaves out a portion. The sample has almost 65,000 clones, about 80% seen once. The input for sequencing was CD4+ or CD8+ T cells sorted from blood, taken in a trial of the OX40 agonist ivuxolimab. These receptors originate from an adult with an advanced solid tumor such as melanoma, head and neck, liver or kidney cancer.

The chain couples TRBV10-3 to TRBJ2-3, with 11 bases that match TRBD2. V gave up 0 bases and J gave up 2 bases; unmatched junction bases: 10. CDR1 ENHRY and CDR2 SYGVKD come from the germline V gene. The CDR3 loop spans 19 amino acids. The DNA of the CDR3 is TGTGCCATCAGTGAGTCAGGCCTAGCGGGAGGAGGGACCACAGATACGCAGTATTTT. As protein: CAISESGLAGGGTTDTQYF.

The chain employs TRBV18 and TRBJ2-3; no definite D call. Trimming shortened V by 3 bases and J by 0 bases, and 7 bases separated the two germline ends. In germline, CDR1 is KGHSH, CDR2 LQKENI. This CDR3 has 14 amino acids. The CDR3 region has the DNA TGTGCCAGCTCACCGTCACCAAGCACAGATACGCAGTATTTT. Amino acid sequence: CASSPSPSTDTQYF.

This CDR3 reads CASSQVGWGISGNTIYF. In nucleotides, the CDR3 is TGTGCCAGCAGCCAAGTGGGGTGGGGTATCTCTGGAAACACCATATATTTT. This sequence joins TRBV4-2 and TRBJ1-3, with D unresolved. Trimming left V 1 base short and J 0 bases short, with 13 bases between. CDR3 length: 17 amino acids. The germline V gene encodes CDR1 LGHNA and CDR2 YNFKEQ.

This clone showed up just once. The chain uses TRBV5-1 and TRBJ2-2, with a tentative D call TRBD1 (5 bases). Trimming removed 4 bases from V and 8 bases from J, with 12 bases in between. CDR3 length: 13 amino acids. Germline V CDR1 and CDR2: SGHRS, YFSETQ. CDR3 region: CASSEPQGGELFF. CDR3 nucleotides: TGCGCCAGCAGCGAACCCCAGGGTGGGGAGCTGTTTTTT.

This chain uses TRBV5-1 with TRBJ2-5, with 9 nucleotides matching TRBD1. Germline V CDR1 and CDR2: SGHRS, YFSETQ. The V gene end was trimmed by 0 bases and the J gene end by 5 bases; junction bases not matched to a gene: 2. CDR3 length: 14 residues. CDR3 residues: CASSLEGQGETQYF. The CDR3 DNA reads TGCGCCAGCAGCTTGGAGGGACAGGGTGAGACCCAGTACTTC.

Here the CDR3 reads CASTWGANVLTF. In DNA form, the CDR3 reads TGTGCCAGTACCTGGGGGGCCAACGTCCTGACTTTC. V usage is TRBV19 and J usage is TRBJ2-6; unclear D gene. The CDR3 runs to 12 residues. Trimming shortened V by 7 bases and J by 4 bases, and 5 bases separated the two germline ends. Germline values: CDR1 LNHDA, CDR2 SQIVND (reference sequence).

V usage is TRBV5-5 and J usage is TRBJ2-7; 7 bases line up with TRBD1. Germline loops: CDR1 SGHKS, CDR2 YYEKEE (reference sequence). The ends lost 4 bases at V and 5 bases at J; junction bases unmatched: 6. The CDR3 is 13 residues long. The CDR3 spells CASSRQGRNEQYF. DNA for the CDR3: TGTGCCAGCAGCCGACAGGGCCGGAACGAGCAGTACTTC.

This sequence joins TRBV7-2 and TRBJ1-2; D unclear. CDR1 and CDR2 (germline): SGHTA, FQGNSA. V shed 5 bases and J shed 10 bases, with 23 bases lying between them. CDR3 length: 15 amino acids. This CDR3 reads CASSPIGIPGQDYTF. DNA of the CDR3: TGTGCCAGCAGCCCGATAGGAATACCCGGGCAAGACTACACCTTC.

In its sample, this clone was seen a few times. This rearrangement joins TRBV7-9 to TRBJ1-4; a possible D gene is TRBD1 (6 bases). Germline V CDR1 and CDR2: SEHNR, FQNEAQ (reference sequence). The CDR3 extends over 15 amino acids. The V end was cut by 3 bases, the J end by 3 bases, with 11 bases between. The CDR3 protein is CASSFRGASNEKLFF. The CDR3 DNA sequence: TGTGCCAGCAGCTTTAGGGGGGCCTCTAATGAAAAACTGTTTTTT.

The gene calls are TRBV4-1 and TRBJ1-5; no clear D gene. The CDR3 has 18 residues. V lost 0 bases and J lost 2, with 17 bases in between. Per germline, CDR1 MGHRA and CDR2 YSYEKL. CDR3 bases: TGCGCCAGCAGCCAAGAGGAGCCGCGTGCTGGGGGCAATCAGCCCCAGCATTTT. This codes for CASSQEEPRAGGNQPQHF.

The chain is built from TRBV6-5 and TRBJ2-7, with TRBD1 matching over 9 bases. CDR1 and CDR2 (germline): MNHEY, SVGAGI. Losses at the gene ends were 4 bases for V and 3 bases for J; bases not matched to a gene: 7. This CDR3 is 15 amino acids long. CDR3 sequence: CASSSRDRAHYEQYF. Written as DNA, the CDR3 is TGTGCCAGCAGTTCCCGGGACAGGGCACACTACGAGCAGTACTTC.